This passage covers 21 T cell receptor beta chains from one sample sequenced in a study of early T cells in non-severe SARS-CoV-2 infection. MiXCR, applied by TCRdb to the 5' RACE reads, yields one record per CDR3 protein. The repertoire includes some 25,000 distinct CDR3 sequences, around 4% of them detected once, and approximately 14% sits in the top ten. The source material was whole blood. The receptors come from an adult who was a healthcare worker with PCR-confirmed SARS-CoV-2 infection or an uninfected control (not recorded which).

By sample share, this clonotype is medium-sized. The chain has TRBV6-2 or TRBV6-3 and TRBJ2-7; 9 nucleotides align to TRBD1. Trimming at V came to 4 bases and at J to 5 bases, leaving 9 bases not matched to a gene. CDR3 length equals 15 residues. CDR1 MNHEY and CDR2 SVGEGT come from the germline V gene. The CDR3 coding sequence is TGTGCCAGCAGTTCGGGGGACAGGGAAATACACGAGCAGTACTTC. Residues: CASSSGDREIHEQYF.

This clonotype was seen a few times. The chain has TRBV27 and TRBJ2-3; 11 bases are shared with TRBD2. The germline CDR1 and CDR2 sequences are MNHEY and SMNVEV (reference sequence). CDR3 size: 15 residues. The ends lost 5 bases at V and 4 bases at J; junction bases unmatched: 5. CDR3 DNA: TGTGCCAGCAGTGGGGGACTAGCGGTCCCAGATACGCAGTATTTT. It translates to CASSGGLAVPDTQYF.

The table lists this clonotype with many counts. The V call is TRBV20-1, the J call TRBJ2-3; 7 positions agree with TRBD2. Germline V gene data show CDR1 as DFQATT and CDR2 as SNEGSKA (reference sequence). The junction had 5 bases not matched to a gene; V was cut back by 3 bases and J by 2 bases. This CDR3 region has 14 residues. The CDR3 nucleotides read TGCAGTGCTAGTGACGGGGGGTACACAGATACGCAGTATTTT. Translated, it gives CSASDGGYTDTQYF.

The chain links TRBV27 to TRBJ2-1; 10 positions match TRBD2. This CDR3 region has 17 residues. Germline CDR1 reads MNHEY; CDR2 reads SMNVEV (reference sequence). The junction had 10 bases not matched to a gene; V was cut back by 6 bases and J by 2 bases. CDR3 region: CASRPSGRAFPYNEQFF. In DNA, the CDR3 is TGTGCCAGCAGACCAAGCGGGAGGGCCTTTCCCTACAATGAGCAGTTCTTC.

This clonotype was counted at least ten times. J is TRBJ1-1 and V is TRBV12-3 or TRBV12-4; unclear D gene. V was pared by 3 bases and J by 11 bases, with 10 bases between. The CDR3 sequence is 11 residues long. For the CDR3, the DNA is TGTGCCAGCAGTTTGGGGTTTGAGGCTTTCTTT. The encoded protein is CASSLGFEAFF.

This clonotype was detected ten times or more. CDR3 amino acids: CASKPRGGETQYF. CDR3 nucleotides: TGTGCCAGCAAGCCCAGGGGCGGAGAGACCCAGTACTTC. This chain connects TRBV6-1 to TRBJ2-5; tentative D call: TRBD1 (6 bases). The V gene's germline CDR1 is MNHNS and CDR2 SASEGT. V was cut by 7 bases and J by 4 bases, with 13 bases left in between. The CDR3 is 13 residues long.

This clonotype came up many times. The gene calls are TRBV29-1 and TRBJ2-7, with D perhaps TRBD1 (7 bases). CDR1 is SQVTM and CDR2 is ANQGSEA in the germline V gene. This CDR3 comprises 15 residues. The V and J ends lost 1 base and 4 bases respectively, with 17 bases between them. CDR3 coding DNA: TGCAGCGTTGAAGGGACAGGAAGGAGGGCGTACGAGCAGTACTTC. Amino acids: CSVEGTGRRAYEQYF.

In its sample, this clonotype was seen many times. J is TRBJ1-1 and V is TRBV6-6; possible D gene TRBD1, 5 bases. CDR1 and CDR2 from the germline V gene are MNHNY and SVGAGI (reference sequence). The CDR3 sequence is 16 residues long. The V end was cut by 2 bases, the J end by 5 bases, with 18 bases between. The CDR3 reads CASSYGHGRRWTEAFF. For the CDR3, the DNA is TGTGCCAGCAGTTACGGACACGGAAGAAGGTGGACTGAAGCTTTCTTT.

This clonotype was counted many times. The chain employs TRBV7-2 and TRBJ2-3; 13 bases line up with TRBD2. CDR3 size: 15 residues. The germline V gene encodes CDR1 SGHTA and CDR2 FQGNSA. Trimming removed 6 bases from V and 4 bases from J; junction bases left unmatched: 4. The CDR3 coding sequence is TGTGCCAGCAGGGGGACTAGCGGGAATGCAGATACGCAGTATTTT. Protein sequence: CASRGTSGNADTQYF.

By share, this clonotype counts as medium-sized. The rearrangement uses TRBV7-3 and TRBJ2-1; 8 bases align to TRBD1. The CDR3 consists of 15 residues. CDR1 is SGHTA, CDR2 FQGTGA, per germline. V lost 2 bases to trimming and J lost 9 bases; unmatched junction nucleotides: 9. CDR3 in amino acids: CASSLGVRGQSEQFF. In nucleotides, the CDR3 is TGTGCCAGCAGCTTAGGAGTCAGGGGGCAAAGTGAGCAGTTCTTC.

The J gene is TRBJ2-7, the V gene TRBV15; 7 bases align to TRBD1. The V segment lost 5 bases and the J segment 1 base; nucleotides outside the gene matches: 5. Germline V CDR1 and CDR2: LNHNV, YYDKDF (reference sequence). The CDR3 runs to 14 residues. The CDR3 sequence: CATSSRQGSYEQYF. DNA for the CDR3: TGTGCCACCAGCTCACGACAGGGATCCTACGAGCAGTACTTC.

The chain has TRBV12-3 or TRBV12-4 and TRBJ2-7; possible D gene TRBD2, 7 bases. The V and J ends lost 0 bases and 6 bases respectively, with 9 bases between them. This CDR3 spans 13 amino acids. This CDR3 is CASSLARGREQYF. The CDR3 nucleotides are TGTGCCAGCAGTTTAGCGCGGGGGCGCGAGCAGTACTTC.

This clonotype came up a few times. V gene TRBV28 combines with J gene TRBJ1-1; a weak D match, TRBD1 (6 bases). Germline CDR1 reads MDHEN; CDR2 reads SYDVKM. Trimming removed 2 bases from V and 4 bases from J, with 8 bases in between. The CDR3 spans 13 residues. The CDR3: CASSLVRGTEAFF. Written as DNA, the CDR3 is TGTGCCAGCAGTTTAGTCAGGGGCACTGAAGCTTTCTTT.

The genes are TRBV7-2 and TRBJ2-3; 9 bases fit TRBD2. From germline, CDR1 is SGHTA and CDR2 FQGNSA. V lost 3 bases and J lost 0; bases outside the gene matches: 7. The CDR3 consists of 17 residues. CDR3 coding DNA: TGTGCCAGCAGCTTCGGCGGAGCGGGGGGAAGCACAGATACGCAGTATTTT. This encodes CASSFGGAGGSTDTQYF.

Many counts were recorded for this clonotype. The rearrangement uses TRBV12-3 or TRBV12-4 and TRBJ2-1; 14 bases line up with TRBD2. CDR3 size: 14 residues. V was pared by 7 bases and J by 9 bases, with 5 bases of the junction left unmatched. CDR3 region: CASTKGLAGGEQFF. The CDR3 region has the DNA TGTGCCAGCACCAAAGGACTAGCGGGGGGTGAGCAGTTCTTC.

This clonotype has at least ten counts. This chain joins TRBV11-2 and TRBJ1-6; no firm D call. CDR1 is SGHAT, CDR2 FQNNGV, per germline. V lost 5 bases and J lost 11, with 22 bases in between. This CDR3 is 16 amino acids long. CDR3 loop: CASSPVGDRIEAPLHF. In DNA form, the CDR3 reads TGTGCCAGCAGCCCGGTAGGAGATAGGATCGAAGCACCCCTCCACTTT.

Ten or more counts support this clonotype. This chain links TRBV4-2 with TRBJ2-7; 7 bases line up with TRBD1. The CDR3 loop spans 20 amino acids. V shed 0 bases and J 0 bases; nucleotides not matched to a gene: 17. Germline V lookup: CDR1 LGHNA, CDR2 YNFKEQ. CDR3: CASSQEGAGGGSTSSYEQYF. Written as DNA, the CDR3 is TGTGCCAGCAGCCAAGAAGGGGCAGGGGGTGGCTCCACTAGCTCCTACGAGCAGTACTTC.

This clonotype was seen ten or more times. The gene calls are TRBV9 and TRBJ2-7, with D hard to call. The CDR3 contains 10 residues. V lost 0 bases, J lost 6 bases, and 1 base lay in between. Germline lookup yields CDR1 SGDLS and CDR2 YYNGEE. The CDR3 DNA sequence: TGTGCCAGCAGCGTAGGCGAGCAGTACTTC. Its translation is CASSVGEQYF.

The V call is TRBV21-1, the J call TRBJ2-7; whether TRBD1, the table's D call, matches the DNA was not checked. TRBV21-1 is deemed a pseudogene. This CDR3 spans 17 amino acids. In nucleotides, the CDR3 is TGTGCCAGCAGCGCCCCGCCGACAGCGTCCCACACCTACGAGCAGTACTTC. As protein: CASSAPPTASHTYEQYF.

This clonotype appeared many times. V and J are TRBV15 and TRBJ1-2, with D uncertain. The CDR3 totals 17 residues. Deletions cut 5 bases from V and 2 bases from J, with 21 bases between. CDR1 is LNHNV, CDR2 YYDKDF, per germline (reference sequence). The CDR3 reads CATSHPPSPVPNYGYTF. For the CDR3, the DNA is TGTGCCACCAGCCACCCACCTTCCCCAGTACCCAACTATGGCTACACCTTC.

This clonotype was seen more than once but under ten times. The chain joins TRBV19 to TRBJ1-4; D unresolved. The CDR3 has 12 amino acids. In germline, CDR1 is LNHDA, CDR2 SQIVND (reference sequence). V gave up 7 bases and J gave up 5 bases, with 8 bases separating them. This chain's CDR3 is CASNGLNEKLFF. The DNA for the CDR3 is TGTGCCAGTAACGGCCTCAATGAAAAACTGTTTTTT.